The T cell receptor beta chain under discussion was sequenced for a study of vaccination and CD4 T cells after COVID-19. MiXCR, run by TCRdb on the PCR reads, gives a single entry per CDR3 protein. The repertoire has about 21,000 distinct CDR3 sequences, 50% to 60% of them found once; the top ten carry 0.8% to 1%. Germline CDR1 reads DFQATT; CDR2 reads SNEGSKA (reference sequence). V was trimmed by 6 bases and J by 0 bases, leaving 17 bases between them. The CDR3 extends over 15 amino acids. Positive PCR tests dated from March to December 2020, predating US Alpha, Beta and Delta variants. This clonotype was obtained from a human donor who had recovered from COVID-19. The rearrangement joins TRBV20-1 to TRBJ2-5, with D maybe TRBD2 (6 bases). This sample comprised CD4+ T cells from blood, obtained before SARS-CoV-2 vaccination. CDR3 loop: CSAKRVSEYQETQYF. The CDR3 nucleotides are TGCAGTGCCAAGCGGGTTAGCGAGTACCAAGAGACCCAGTACTTC.